One sample yielded the 19 T cell receptor beta chains listed below, sequenced in a study of CD8 T cells in Susac syndrome. Reverse transcription used roughly 0.45 to 1 ug RNA and random hexamers. MiXCR, run by TCRdb on the immunoSEQ multiplex PCR reads, gives a single entry per CDR3 protein. Seen here are 170,000 or so distinct CDR3 sequences, about 93% observed once, and the top ten hold around 0.09%. The sample was CD4+ T cells from PBMCs. Receptors were obtained from a human donor with multiple sclerosis.

This sequence joins TRBV24-1 and TRBJ2-5; tentatively, D is TRBD1 or TRBD2 (5 bases each). The CDR3 runs to 15 residues. Trimming pared 4 bases from V and 4 bases from J, leaving 15 bases between. Germline-derived CDR1 and CDR2 are KGHDR and SFDVKD. CDR3: CATSDLGAGGETQYF. CDR3 bases: TGTGCCACCAGTGACCTTGGGGCGGGTGGAGAGACCCAGTACTTC.

This sequence joins TRBV7-3 and TRBJ1-2; possibly TRBD1 for D (5 bases). This CDR3 comprises 12 residues. The germline CDR1 and CDR2 sequences are SGHTA and FQGTGA. V dropped 3 bases and J dropped 8 bases, with 10 bases sitting between them. The CDR3 DNA reads as TGTGCCAGCAGCTTGTACGGGGACGGCTACACCTTC. Protein sequence: CASSLYGDGYTF.

The chain recombines TRBV30 with TRBJ1-2; D ambiguous. In germline, CDR1 is GTSNPN, CDR2 SVGIG (reference sequence). The V and J ends lost 4 bases and 4 bases respectively, with 10 bases between them. CDR3 length equals 12 residues. This chain's CDR3 is CAWTQVSYGYTF. CDR3 nucleotides: TGTGCCTGGACCCAAGTTTCCTATGGCTACACCTTC.

V and J are TRBV19 and TRBJ1-2, with TRBD1 matching 9 bases. V lost 10 bases, J lost 4 bases, and 10 bases stayed unmatched. Germline CDR1 is LNHDA and CDR2 is SQIVND (reference sequence). This CDR3 has 14 amino acids. The chain's CDR3 is CATRDRDRAYGYTF. In nucleotides, the CDR3 is TGTGCCACGAGGGACCGGGACAGGGCCTATGGCTACACCTTC. The full variable domain, its missing parts supplied by reference TRBV19 and TRBJ1-2, is DGGITQSPKYLFRKEGQNVTLSCEQNLNHDAMYWYRQDPGQGLRLIYYSQIVNDFQKGDIAEGYSVSREKKESFPLTVTSAQKNPTAFYLCATRDRDRAYGYTFGSGTRLTVV.

The chain is built from TRBV28 and TRBJ2-7, with D possibly TRBD2 on 5 matching bases. The germline V and J ends were trimmed by 3 bases and 4 bases, with 16 bases remaining between them. The CDR3 contains 15 residues. From germline, CDR1 is MDHEN and CDR2 SYDVKM. This chain's CDR3 is CASSLWSSGAYEQYF. Here the CDR3 DNA reads TGTGCCAGCAGTTTGTGGTCAAGCGGCGCTTACGAGCAGTACTTC.

The rearrangement uses TRBV6-5 and TRBJ2-1, with 7 bases lining up with TRBD1. The CDR3 loop spans 15 amino acids. The V segment lost 3 bases and the J segment 2 bases; nucleotides outside the gene matches: 4. CDR1 is MNHEY and CDR2 is SVGAGI in the germline V gene. The CDR3 sequence: CASSYSRGTYNEQFF. The CDR3 DNA reads TGTGCCAGCAGTTATAGCAGGGGGACCTACAATGAGCAGTTCTTC.

The CDR3 sequence is CASSGTGGSAGNTIYF. The DNA for the CDR3 is TGTGCCAGCAGTGGGACAGGGGGCTCCGCTGGAAACACCATATATTTT. The chain joins TRBV7-2 to TRBJ1-3; 12 positions match TRBD1. The CDR3 runs to 16 residues. From germline, CDR1 is SGHTA and CDR2 FQGNSA. V was pared by 6 bases and J by 2 bases, with 5 bases of the junction left unmatched.

The chain employs TRBV18 and TRBJ1-5; 9 nucleotides match TRBD1. Per germline, CDR1 KGHSH and CDR2 LQKENI. The CDR3 spans 16 residues. V lost 4 bases, J lost 4 bases, and 8 bases stayed unmatched. Written as DNA, the CDR3 is TGTGCCAGCTCACTAAACCGGGACAGGGCTAATCAGCCCCAGCATTTT. It yields the protein CASSLNRDRANQPQHF.

This chain uses TRBV9 with TRBJ1-4, with a possible D match to TRBD1 (6 bases). The V gene lost 1 base and the J gene lost 8 bases, with 15 bases spanning the gap. The CDR3 has 15 residues. CDR1 is SGDLS and CDR2 is YYNGEE in the germline V gene. This chain's CDR3 is CASSVSTGKGEKLFF. CDR3 nucleotide sequence: TGTGCCAGCAGCGTATCTACAGGGAAGGGGGAAAAACTGTTTTTT.

This chain links TRBV7-2 with TRBJ2-3; TRBD2 matches at 9 bases. The CDR3 is 13 amino acids. J lost 4 bases, V lost 6 bases, and 2 bases had no gene match. In germline, CDR1 is SGHTA, CDR2 FQGNSA. CDR3 protein: CASRGGGADTQYF. The CDR3 DNA follows: TGTGCCAGCAGGGGCGGGGGGGCAGATACGCAGTATTTT.

The gene calls are TRBV6-1 and TRBJ2-5, with D perhaps assigned TRBD1 or TRBD2 (5 bases each). Deletions cut 6 bases from V and 5 bases from J, with 13 bases between. Germline assignment: CDR1 MNHNS and CDR2 SASEGT. The CDR3 sequence is 13 residues long. CDR3 in amino acids: CASRVQWGETQYF. DNA of the CDR3: TGTGCCAGCAGGGTCCAGTGGGGGGAGACCCAGTACTTC.

The chain links TRBV30 to TRBJ1-1; D ambiguous. The V gene lost 5 bases and the J gene lost 1 base, with 11 bases spanning the gap. CDR1 GTSNPN and CDR2 SVGIG come from the germline V gene (reference sequence). The CDR3 is made up of 13 amino acids. Here the CDR3 reads CAWEGLRNTEAFF. CDR3 coding DNA: TGTGCCTGGGAAGGACTGAGGAACACTGAAGCTTTCTTT. Filled out from reference TRBV30 and TRBJ1-1, the complete variable domain reads SQTIHQWPATLVQPVGSPLSLECTVEGTSNPNLYWYRQAAGRGLQLLFYSVGIGQISSEVPQNLSASRPQDRQFILSSKKLLLSDSGFYLCAWEGLRNTEAFFGQGTRLTVV.

The chain uses TRBV2 and TRBJ1-2, with 7 bases aligning to TRBD1. V lost 3 bases, J lost 0 bases, and 4 bases stayed unmatched. CDR1 is SNHLY, CDR2 FYNNEI, per germline. This CDR3 has 15 amino acids. In DNA form, the CDR3 reads TGTGCCAGCAGTGAGACAGGGCAGTCTAACTATGGCTACACCTTC. The encoded protein is CASSETGQSNYGYTF.

The chain employs TRBV18 and TRBJ1-2, with D possibly being TRBD1 (6 bases). With 3 bases removed from V and 4 bases from J, the gap between germline ends came to 9 bases. CDR1 KGHSH and CDR2 LQKENI come from the germline V gene. This CDR3 has 13 residues. In nucleotides, the CDR3 is TGTGCCAGCTCACCGGACAGCACCTATGGCTACACCTTC. Protein product: CASSPDSTYGYTF.

This chain uses TRBV6-6 with TRBJ1-1; D perhaps matches TRBD1 (6 bases). CDR3 length: 12 residues. Trimming took off 4 bases at V and 7 bases at J, with 10 bases between the two ends. The germline V gene has CDR1 MNHNY and CDR2 SVGAGI (reference sequence). Written as DNA, the CDR3 is TGTGCCAGCAGTTTACAGGGAATTGAAGCTTTCTTT. Protein product: CASSLQGIEAFF.

The chain uses TRBV13 and TRBJ1-1; 9 nucleotides match TRBD1. Germline CDR1 PRHDT, CDR2 FYEKMQ (reference sequence). The CDR3 loop spans 16 amino acids. The ends lost 3 bases at V and 0 bases at J; junction bases unmatched: 5. CDR3 in DNA: TGTGCCAGCAGCTTGGGCGGACAGGGGATGAACACTGAAGCTTTCTTT. It encodes CASSLGGQGMNTEAFF. The complete variable domain, with remaining parts taken from reference TRBV13 and TRBJ1-1, reads AAGVIQSPRHLIKEKRETATLKCYPIPRHDTVYWYQQGPGQDPQFLISFYEKMQSDKGSIPDRFSAQQFSDYHSELNMSSLELGDSALYFCASSLGGQGMNTEAFFGQGTRLTVV.

CDR3 loop: CAISESRGQGTEAFF. CDR3 DNA: TGTGCCATCAGTGAGTCACGGGGACAGGGGACTGAAGCTTTCTTT. The chain recombines TRBV10-3 with TRBJ1-1; TRBD1 agrees at 10 bases. Trimming took 0 bases from V and 5 from J; bases not matched to a gene: 3. This CDR3 has 15 amino acids. Germline assignment: CDR1 ENHRY and CDR2 SYGVKD.

This chain links TRBV28 with TRBJ1-5, with D tentatively TRBD1 (5 bases). CDR1 and CDR2 from the germline V gene are MDHEN and SYDVKM. The CDR3 runs 15 residues. Trimming took 3 bases from V and 3 from J, leaving 12 bases between them. The CDR3 DNA is TGTGCCAGCAGTTTGAGAAGTGGGACCAATCAGCCCCAGCATTTT. Translated: CASSLRSGTNQPQHF.

The V and J genes are TRBV6-2 or TRBV6-3 and TRBJ2-3, with unresolved D. The length of the CDR3 is 13 residues. Trimming removed 3 bases from V and 1 base from J, with 5 bases in between. Per germline, CDR1 MNHEY and CDR2 SVGEGT. The CDR3 loop reads CASSYQGTDTQYF. The CDR3 DNA reads as TGTGCCAGCAGTTATCAGGGCACAGATACGCAGTATTTT.